The 9 T cell receptor beta chains presented below share a single source sample, sequenced in a study of identical twins' blood T cells. TCRdb reanalysed the 5' RACE reads using MiXCR and keeps one entry per CDR3 protein. The table has around 380,000 distinct CDR3 sequences, roughly 31% seen once; the top ten hold approximately 6.6%. Sequences were obtained from PBMCs. These receptors were taken from a woman between 18 and 49 years old in good health.

A few counts support this clonotype. This chain uses TRBV5-1 with TRBJ1-1; D may be TRBD1 (5 bases). The ends were cut back, 4 bases at V and 0 bases at J, with 13 bases in the middle. This CDR3 comprises 15 residues. CDR1 is SGHRS, CDR2 YFSETQ, per germline. The CDR3 spells CASSLGDPMNTEAFF. For the CDR3, the DNA is TGCGCCAGCAGCCTGGGGGACCCCATGAACACTGAAGCTTTCTTT.

The chain couples TRBV20-1 to TRBJ1-2; 7 bases line up with TRBD1. The CDR3 totals 14 residues. The germline gives CDR1 DFQATT, CDR2 SNEGSKA (reference sequence). V lost 1 base and J lost 8; bases outside the gene matches: 10. The CDR3 sequence: CSARGDRILGGYTF. DNA for the CDR3: TGCAGTGCTAGAGGGGACAGAATTCTTGGGGGCTACACCTTC.

This clonotype was recorded at least ten times. The genes are TRBV7-9 and TRBJ2-3; 8 nucleotides align to TRBD1. With 1 base clipped from V and 7 bases from J, the junction kept 4 bases outside the gene matches. The germline gives CDR1 SEHNR, CDR2 FQNEAQ (reference sequence). This CDR3 is 14 amino acids long. CDR3 sequence (DNA): TGTGCCAGCAGCTTAGTAGGACAGGGATATACGCAGTATTTT. Its translation is CASSLVGQGYTQYF.

Regarding this clonotype: Sequence at one end of the junction differs from germline and may be a read error. The J gene is TRBJ1-2, the V gene TRBV29-1; D remains ambiguous. From germline, CDR1 is SQVTM and CDR2 ANQGSEA. This CDR3 region has 15 residues. The CDR3 DNA sequence: TGCAGCGCCGATTTATTGGTGGGGATATCGGCGGGCTACAACTTC. Translated, it gives CSADLLVGISAGYNF.

This clonotype appeared a few times. This chain connects TRBV7-9 to TRBJ1-1, with D unresolved. This CDR3 is 12 amino acids long. V shed 11 bases and J shed 0 bases, with 10 bases lying between them. The germline gives CDR1 SEHNR, CDR2 FQNEAQ (reference sequence). DNA for the CDR3: TGTGCCGCCCTCGGGATGAACACTGAAGCTTTCTTT. Its protein is CAALGMNTEAFF.

This clonotype was counted between two and nine times. The V and J genes are TRBV7-3 and TRBJ1-1, with TRBD1 matching over 9 bases. In germline, CDR1 is SGHTA, CDR2 FQGTGA. Trimming removed 3 bases from V and 5 bases from J; junction bases left unmatched: 7. The CDR3 has 15 amino acids. The CDR3 nucleotides read TGTGCCAGCAGCTTGCCCGGGACAGGGACGACTGAAGCTTTCTTT. This sequence encodes CASSLPGTGTTEAFF.

Remarks on this clonotype: A much larger clone sits a single nucleotide away, making a read error possible. This chain uses TRBV29-1 with TRBJ1-1; 7 bases map to TRBD1. V was clipped by 3 bases and J by 4 bases; unmatched bases: 8. The CDR3 sequence is 14 residues long. CDR1 is SQVTM, CDR2 ANQGSEA, per germline. The CDR3 reads CSVDLGQRFTEAFF. The CDR3 DNA reads TGCAGCGTTGATCTGGGACAGAGGTTCACTGAAGCTTTCTTT.

J is TRBJ1-1 and V is TRBV9, with D tentatively TRBD1 (5 bases). From germline, CDR1 is SGDLS and CDR2 YYNGEE. The CDR3 has 16 amino acids. V was cut by 3 bases and J by 3 bases, with 18 bases left in between. For the CDR3, the DNA is TGTGCCAGCAGCGCCAGAGGTGGCAGGGATGACACTGAAGCTTTCTTT. This translates into CASSARGGRDDTEAFF.

This clonotype was observed a few times. The chain is built from TRBV4-3 and TRBJ2-1; TRBD2 matches 13 bases. Germline V gene data show CDR1 as LGHNA and CDR2 as YSLEER. With V trimmed by 6 bases and J by 2 bases, 4 bases remained unmatched. The CDR3 is 16 amino acids. CDR3 DNA sequence: TGCGCCAGCAGTACAGGGACTAGCGGGGCCTACAATGAGCAGTTCTTC. Its translation is CASSTGTSGAYNEQFF.